Following are 10 T cell receptor beta chains from one sample sequenced in a study of T cell changes during pregnancy in multiple sclerosis. Method: immunoSEQ multiplex PCR; TCRdb's copy keeps in-frame clones and lacks some. The profile shows 130,000 or so clones, 90% to 96% of them singletons. The sequencing used peripheral blood, collected after pregnancy. All receptors derive from a female donor with multiple sclerosis, enrolled in a pregnancy study.

The chain couples TRBV6-5 to TRBJ2-7, with D unresolved. Germline values: CDR1 MNHEY, CDR2 SVGAGI. This CDR3 has 13 residues. V gave up 3 bases and J gave up 5 bases, with 11 bases separating them. The CDR3 DNA reads TGTGCCAGCAGTTATTCCCCAGTGAACGAGCAGTACTTC. Its protein is CASSYSPVNEQYF.

The chain employs TRBV4-2 and TRBJ1-2, with D hard to call. The CDR3 sequence is 14 residues long. The V gene lost 1 base and the J gene lost 2 bases, with 8 bases spanning the gap. CDR1 and CDR2 from the germline V gene are LGHNA and YNFKEQ. The CDR3 sequence: CASSQVTANYGYTF. CDR3 coding DNA: TGTGCCAGCAGCCAAGTGACTGCAAACTATGGCTACACCTTC.

The chain has TRBV9 and TRBJ1-3; D may be TRBD1 (5 bases). The germline V and J ends were trimmed by 3 bases and 2 bases, with 18 bases remaining between them. The CDR3 contains 17 residues. Germline loops: CDR1 SGDLS, CDR2 YYNGEE. CDR3 nucleotide sequence: TGTGCCAGCAGCGCCCAGCCGGGGGGTTTACCTGGAAACACCATATATTTT. It specifies CASSAQPGGLPGNTIYF.

V usage is TRBV19 and J usage is TRBJ1-5; TRBD1 aligns across 7 bases. The J segment lost 6 bases and the V segment lost 9 bases, leaving 5 bases of the junction unmatched. Germline CDR1 is LNHDA and CDR2 is SQIVND (reference sequence). The CDR3 consists of 12 residues. The CDR3 DNA sequence: TGTGCCAGCCAGGGGGGCGGTCAGCCCCAGCATTTT. It yields the protein CASQGGGQPQHF.

This chain links TRBV19 with TRBJ2-3, with 8 bases aligning to TRBD2. CDR1 is LNHDA and CDR2 is SQIVND in the germline V gene (reference sequence). CDR3 length: 17 residues. Trimming took 0 bases from V and 1 from J; bases not matched to a gene: 6. The CDR3 nucleotides are TGTGCCAGTAGTATAGATCTGACTAGCGCCCGCACAGATACGCAGTATTTT. Translated: CASSIDLTSARTDTQYF.

The chain recombines TRBV5-1 with TRBJ2-1; the D gene is possibly TRBD2 (5 bases). This CDR3 has 15 amino acids. Germline V gives CDR1 SGHRS, CDR2 YFSETQ. The V end lost 2 bases, the J end lost 0 bases, and 9 bases lay between the germline ends. This chain's CDR3 is CASSFGLLSYNEQFF. The DNA of the CDR3 is TGCGCCAGCAGCTTCGGACTGCTCTCCTACAATGAGCAGTTCTTC.

The count of this clone is one. The rearrangement joins TRBV5-5 to TRBJ2-1; D is uncertain. Germline loops: CDR1 SGHKS, CDR2 YYEKEE (reference sequence). The CDR3 runs to 14 residues. V gave up 4 bases and J gave up 7 bases, with 15 bases separating them. The CDR3 is CASSLVSLGNEQFF. CDR3 sequence (DNA): TGTGCCAGCAGCCTAGTTTCGCTCGGGAATGAGCAGTTCTTC.

The CDR3 DNA reads as TGTGCCAGCAGCCCCCAATGGGGCGGGAGCTCCTACGAGCAGTACTTC. This sequence encodes CASSPQWGGSSYEQYF. This sequence joins TRBV7-2 and TRBJ2-7; 7 bases agree with TRBD2. The length of the CDR3 is 16 residues. The junction had 10 bases not matched to a gene; V was cut back by 5 bases and J by 0 bases. Per germline, CDR1 SGHTA and CDR2 FQGNSA.

This clone was counted once. The chain has TRBV5-1 and TRBJ2-1, with D perhaps TRBD2 (5 bases). Per the germline V gene, CDR1 is SGHRS and CDR2 is YFSETQ. The V and J ends lost 2 bases and 4 bases respectively, with 22 bases between them. The CDR3 is 18 amino acids. As DNA, the CDR3 is TGCGCCAGCAGCTTATCGGCTGGCAAAGGGCGGGTTTACAATGAGCAGTTCTTC. Protein product: CASSLSAGKGRVYNEQFF.

The V and J genes are TRBV5-1 and TRBJ1-1, with D maybe TRBD1 (6 bases). The V end was cut by 3 bases, the J end by 2 bases, with 8 bases between. The CDR3 runs 13 residues. The germline CDR1 and CDR2 sequences are SGHRS and YFSETQ. The DNA of the CDR3 is TGCGCCAGCAGCTCACAGGGAAACACTGAAGCTTTCTTT. It codes for CASSSQGNTEAFF.